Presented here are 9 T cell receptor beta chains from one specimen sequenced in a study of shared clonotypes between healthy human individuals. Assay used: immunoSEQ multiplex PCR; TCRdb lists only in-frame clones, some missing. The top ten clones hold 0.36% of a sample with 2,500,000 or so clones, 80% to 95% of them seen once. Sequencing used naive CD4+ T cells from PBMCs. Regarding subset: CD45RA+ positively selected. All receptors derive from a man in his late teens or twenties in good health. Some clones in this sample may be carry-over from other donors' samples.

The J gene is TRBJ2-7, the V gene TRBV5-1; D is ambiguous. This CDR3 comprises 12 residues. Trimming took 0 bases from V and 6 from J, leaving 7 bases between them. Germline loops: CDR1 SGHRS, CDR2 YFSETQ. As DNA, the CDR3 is TGCGCCAGCAGCTTGGGACCGCGCGAGCAGTACTTC. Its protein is CASSLGPREQYF. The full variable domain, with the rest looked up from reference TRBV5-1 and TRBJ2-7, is KAGVTQTPRYLIKTRGQQVTLSCSPISGHRSVSWYQQTPGQGLQFLFEYFSETQRNKGNFPGRFSGRQFSNSRSEMNVSTLELGDSALYLCASSLGPREQYFGPGTRLTVT.

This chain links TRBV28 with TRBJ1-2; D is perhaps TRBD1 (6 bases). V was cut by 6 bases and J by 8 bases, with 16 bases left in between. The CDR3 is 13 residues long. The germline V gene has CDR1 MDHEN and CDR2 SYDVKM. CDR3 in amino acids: CASREQGSGGYTF. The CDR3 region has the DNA TGTGCCAGCAGAGAACAGGGTAGTGGCGGCTACACCTTC.

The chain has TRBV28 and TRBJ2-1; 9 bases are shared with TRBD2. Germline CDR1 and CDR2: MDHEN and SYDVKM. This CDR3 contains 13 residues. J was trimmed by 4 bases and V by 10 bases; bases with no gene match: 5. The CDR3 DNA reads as TGTGCCACCACCAGCGGGGGGTACAATGAGCAGTTCTTC. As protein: CATTSGGYNEQFF.

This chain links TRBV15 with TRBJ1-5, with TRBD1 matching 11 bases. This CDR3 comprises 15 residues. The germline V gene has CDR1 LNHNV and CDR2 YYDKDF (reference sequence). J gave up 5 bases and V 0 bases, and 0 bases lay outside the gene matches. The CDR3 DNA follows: TGTGCCACCAGCAGAGAGGGACAGGGGGATCAGCCCCAGCATTTT. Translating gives CATSREGQGDQPQHF.

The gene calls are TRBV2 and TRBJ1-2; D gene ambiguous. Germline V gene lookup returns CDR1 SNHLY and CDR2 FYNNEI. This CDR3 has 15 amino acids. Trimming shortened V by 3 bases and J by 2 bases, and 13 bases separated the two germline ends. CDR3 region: CASSEEGLSNYGYTF. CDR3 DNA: TGTGCCAGCAGTGAGGAGGGTCTCTCCAACTATGGCTACACCTTC.

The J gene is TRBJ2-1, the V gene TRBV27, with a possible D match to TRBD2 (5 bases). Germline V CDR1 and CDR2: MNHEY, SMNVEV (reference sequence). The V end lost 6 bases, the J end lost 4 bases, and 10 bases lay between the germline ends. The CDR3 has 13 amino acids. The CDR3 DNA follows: TGTGCCAGCAGCCCCCGGGGATACAATGAGCAGTTCTTC. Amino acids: CASSPRGYNEQFF.

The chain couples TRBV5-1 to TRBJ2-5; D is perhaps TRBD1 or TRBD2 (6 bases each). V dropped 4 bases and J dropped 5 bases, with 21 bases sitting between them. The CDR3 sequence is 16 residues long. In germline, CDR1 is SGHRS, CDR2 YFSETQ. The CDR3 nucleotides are TGCGCCAGCAGCCGAGGGGGGACGGGAGCTGAGGAGACCCAGTACTTC. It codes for CASSRGGTGAEETQYF.

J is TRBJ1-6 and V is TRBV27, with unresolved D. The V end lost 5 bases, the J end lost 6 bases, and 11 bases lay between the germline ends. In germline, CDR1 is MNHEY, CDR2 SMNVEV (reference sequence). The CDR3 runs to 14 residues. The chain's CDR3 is CASSPTLSNSPLHF. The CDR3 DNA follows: TGTGCCAGCAGTCCGACACTCTCTAATTCACCCCTCCACTTT.

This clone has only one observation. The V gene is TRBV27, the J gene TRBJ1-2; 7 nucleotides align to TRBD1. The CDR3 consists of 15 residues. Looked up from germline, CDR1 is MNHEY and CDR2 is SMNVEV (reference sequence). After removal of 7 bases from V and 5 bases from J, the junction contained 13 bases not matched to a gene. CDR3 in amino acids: CASKVANRQGYGYTF. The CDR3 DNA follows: TGTGCCAGCAAGGTAGCGAACAGACAGGGATATGGCTACACCTTC.